One and the same sample provided the 14 T cell receptor beta chains below, sequenced in a study of breast tumors, draining lymph nodes, adjacent tissues. MiXCR was run by TCRdb on the multiplex PCR reads, yielding one entry per CDR3 protein. Of over 70,000 distinct CDR3 sequences listed, about 27% are singletons. The lymph nodes were axillary draining lymph nodes from breast cancer patients. Specimen: axillary lymph node tissue. Receptors originate from a female donor with breast cancer. Some clones in this sample may be carry-over from other donors' samples.

This clonotype was detected ten times or more. V is TRBV27 and J is TRBJ2-7; TRBD1 or TRBD2 may be the D gene (5 bases each). V lost 4 bases and J 2 bases, leaving 24 bases between the germline ends. There are 18 residues in the CDR3. Germline V gives CDR1 MNHEY, CDR2 SMNVEV (reference sequence). CDR3 DNA: TGTGCCAGCAGTTCTACTCCGGGACGGAGGTCTTTAACCTACGAGCAGTACTTC. Amino acids: CASSSTPGRRSLTYEQYF.

Concerning this clonotype itself: Being one base from a much bigger clone, this may be a read error. This sequence joins TRBV11-3 and TRBJ2-1; possible D gene TRBD1, 6 bases. CDR3 size: 18 residues. Germline V lookup: CDR1 SGHNT, CDR2 YENEEA. V lost 0 bases to trimming and J lost 5 bases, with 20 bases between them. In nucleotides, the CDR3 is TGTGCCAGCAGCTTAGAACCCGCCCCAGGGGCAGGGGACAATGAGCAGTTCTTC. It codes for CASSLEPAPGAGDNEQFF. Full variable domain (missing parts from reference TRBV11-3 and TRBJ2-1): EAGVVQSPRYKIIEKKQPVAFWCNPISGHNTLYWYLQNLGQGPELLIRYENEEAVDDSQLPKDRFSAERLKGVDSTLKIQPAELGDSAVYLCASSLEPAPGAGDNEQFFGPGTRLTVL.

The table lists this clonotype with many counts. The CDR3 nucleotides are TGTGCCAGCAGTGAATGGGAGAAGGGTGAGCAGTTCTTC. Protein: CASSEWEKGEQFF. The chain uses TRBV6-1 and TRBJ2-1; weak D call: TRBD2 (5 bases). Per germline, CDR1 MNHNS and CDR2 SASEGT. Trimming removed 2 bases from V and 9 bases from J, with 11 bases in between. CDR3 length: 13 residues.

V usage is TRBV29-1 and J usage is TRBJ2-1; 12 nucleotides align to TRBD2. With V trimmed by 4 bases and J by 5 bases, 6 bases remained unmatched. CDR1 and CDR2 from the germline V gene are SQVTM and ANQGSEA. The CDR3 consists of 15 residues. The CDR3 spells CSVVGGTSGHNEQFF. CDR3 coding DNA: TGCAGCGTTGTAGGAGGGACTAGCGGGCACAATGAGCAGTTCTTC.

Ten or more counts support this clonotype. The chain employs TRBV30 and TRBJ2-7, with D perhaps TRBD1 (6 bases). The germline V gene encodes CDR1 GTSNPN and CDR2 SVGIG (reference sequence). The CDR3 is 13 residues long. V lost 6 bases and J lost 3, with 15 bases in between. The CDR3 is CACALDRGYEQYF. DNA of the CDR3: TGTGCCTGCGCCTTGGACAGAGGCTACGAGCAGTACTTC.

The genes are TRBV6-2 or TRBV6-3 and TRBJ2-1; 8 nucleotides match TRBD2. CDR1 is MNHEY and CDR2 is SVGEGT in the germline V gene. After removal of 7 bases from V and 5 bases from J, the junction contained 7 bases not matched to a gene. This CDR3 has 14 residues. CDR3 region: CASKAGRANNEQFF. CDR3 nucleotide sequence: TGTGCCAGCAAGGCCGGGAGGGCCAACAATGAGCAGTTCTTC.

The chain is built from TRBV18 and TRBJ2-5; unclear D gene. The CDR3 is made up of 13 amino acids. V was shortened by 1 base and J by 5 bases, with 8 bases between the two germline ends. From germline, CDR1 is KGHSH and CDR2 LQKENI. The CDR3 region is CASSPLSAETQYF. CDR3 coding DNA: TGTGCCAGCTCACCACTTTCTGCGGAGACCCAGTACTTC.

In its sample, this clonotype was seen a few times. V gene TRBV18 combines with J gene TRBJ1-4; no clear D. Trimming took 3 bases from V and 5 from J, leaving 13 bases between them. Germline V gives CDR1 KGHSH, CDR2 LQKENI. This CDR3 is 15 amino acids long. The CDR3 sequence is CASSPEGIRNEKLFF. The DNA of the CDR3 is TGTGCCAGCTCACCCGAGGGAATCCGGAATGAAAAACTGTTTTTT.

Ten or more counts support this clonotype. V gene TRBV20-1 combines with J gene TRBJ2-1, with 11 positions matching TRBD2. CDR1 and CDR2 (germline): DFQATT, SNEGSKA (reference sequence). V trimming: 4 bases; J trimming: 7 bases; junction bases outside the gene matches: 9. The CDR3 has 15 residues. The CDR3 region has the DNA TGCAGTGCTACTACTAGCGGGAGTCTTTTGAATGAGCAGTTCTTC. It encodes CSATTSGSLLNEQFF.

This clonotype came up many times. The chain couples TRBV11-1 to TRBJ2-5, with 9 bases aligning to TRBD1. Germline CDR1 reads SGHAT; CDR2 reads FQDESV (reference sequence). CDR3 length: 15 amino acids. V was clipped by 4 bases and J by 6 bases; unmatched bases: 9. In DNA, the CDR3 is TGTGCCAGCAGCTCAGGACAGGGGACGATAAAGACCCAGTACTTC. This codes for CASSSGQGTIKTQYF.

This clonotype was counted many times. This chain connects TRBV6-1 to TRBJ1-2, with no clear D. The CDR3 runs 12 residues. V shed 7 bases and J shed 6 bases, with 12 bases lying between them. Germline values: CDR1 MNHNS, CDR2 SASEGT. In nucleotides, the CDR3 is TGTGCCAGCATCTCGGGTCTAAATGGCTACACCTTC. As protein: CASISGLNGYTF.

This clonotype was seen many times. As DNA, the CDR3 is TGTGCCAGCAGTGCGGGCCCAGGTCCGGGGCGTAGTAACAATGAGCAGTTCTTC. Translated: CASSAGPGPGRSNNEQFF. The rearrangement uses TRBV2 and TRBJ2-1, with D perhaps assigned TRBD1 or TRBD2 (5 bases each). The V end lost 4 bases, the J end lost 5 bases, and 24 bases lay between the germline ends. Germline CDR1 SNHLY, CDR2 FYNNEI. CDR3 length: 18 residues.

This clonotype was counted between two and nine times. The chain links TRBV18 to TRBJ2-1; D is perhaps TRBD1 or TRBD2 (6 bases each). There are 17 residues in the CDR3. Trimming took off 3 bases at V and 2 bases at J, with 17 bases between the two ends. Germline V lookup: CDR1 KGHSH, CDR2 LQKENI. CDR3 nucleotide sequence: TGTGCCAGCTCACCGTTAAGGGGGGTTACAGCCTACAATGAGCAGTTCTTC. Translated, it gives CASSPLRGVTAYNEQFF.

V gene TRBV20-1 combines with J gene TRBJ1-5; tentatively, D is TRBD1 (5 bases). V lost 8 bases, J lost 14 bases, and 19 bases lay in between. The CDR3 consists of 11 residues. Germline V CDR1 and CDR2: DFQATT, SNEGSKA (reference sequence). CDR3 nucleotides: TGCAGTACCGGGACTAGTCAGTACGAGCATTTT. Translating gives CSTGTSQYEHF.